This TCR beta chain was recorded in a study of blood T cell repertoires in COVID-19. CDR1 is SEHNR, CDR2 FQNEAQ, per germline (reference sequence). V lost 1 base to trimming and J lost 5 bases; unmatched junction nucleotides: 4. The CDR3 is 15 residues long. Profiling relied on immunoSEQ multiplex PCR, and the TCRdb table lists in-frame clones only, not all of them. The data show about 130,000 clones, around 80% seen once. This TCR came from a middle-aged man with acute COVID-19. Sequenced: PBMCs or T cells enriched from blood (not recorded which). This chain connects TRBV7-9 to TRBJ1-1; 10 bases map to TRBD1. The CDR3 loop is CASSLGQGAETEAFF. CDR3 bases: TGTGCCAGCAGCTTAGGACAGGGGGCGGAAACTGAAGCTTTCTTT.